This T cell receptor (beta chain) was captured in a study of OX40 agonist ivuxolimab in advanced cancers. Study-wide background: The patients' treatment was ivuxolimab, an agonistic anti-OX40 (CD134) antibody. Each dose-escalation patient presented with hepatocellular carcinoma, melanoma, renal cell or head and neck cancer. Study-level results: Among some nonresponders, normalized T-cell clonal expansion was also low.

The CDR3 contains 16 residues. Germline V gives CDR1 MGHRA, CDR2 YSYEKL. Trimming removed 3 bases from V and 4 bases from J; junction bases left unmatched: 9. Concerning this clone itself: Antigen unknown.

Assay: immunoSEQ multiplex PCR; the TCRdb copy retains only in-frame clones and omits some. Seen here are some 48,000 clones, less than 90% observed once, and the top ten hold around 21%. V and J are TRBV4-1 and TRBJ1-5, with 7 bases matching TRBD1. This TCR was recovered from an adult with an advanced solid tumor such as melanoma, head and neck, liver or kidney cancer. The sample consisted of CD4+ or CD8+ T cells sorted from blood, taken in a trial of the OX40 agonist ivuxolimab. CDR3 amino acids: CASSHDPGTENQPQHF. CDR3 DNA sequence: TGCGCCAGCAGCCATGACCCCGGGACAGAGAATCAGCCCCAGCATTTT.